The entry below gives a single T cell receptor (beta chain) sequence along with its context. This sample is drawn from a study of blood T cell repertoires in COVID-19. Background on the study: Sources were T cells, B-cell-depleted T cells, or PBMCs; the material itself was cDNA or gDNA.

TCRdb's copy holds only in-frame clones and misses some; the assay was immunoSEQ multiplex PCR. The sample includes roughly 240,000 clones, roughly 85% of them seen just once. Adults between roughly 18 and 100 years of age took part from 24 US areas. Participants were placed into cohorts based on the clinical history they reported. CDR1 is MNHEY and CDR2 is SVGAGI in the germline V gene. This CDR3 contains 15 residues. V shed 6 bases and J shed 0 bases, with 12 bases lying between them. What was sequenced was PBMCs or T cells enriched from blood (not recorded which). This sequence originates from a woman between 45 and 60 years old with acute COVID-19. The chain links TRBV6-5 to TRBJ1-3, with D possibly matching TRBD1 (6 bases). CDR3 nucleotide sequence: TGTGCCAGCAGCGGGGGGCAATTCTCTGGAAACACCATATATTTT. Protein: CASSGGQFSGNTIYF.